Reported below is one T cell receptor beta chain. The specificity of this receptor is unknown. Per-nucleotide qualities are absent, and no much larger clonotype sits a single base away. The cohort comprised hundreds of healthy bone marrow donors. All cohort members were sampled while nominally healthy, although unrecorded immune exposures were likely present. The donor was CMV seronegative and was included in the group of a few hundred seronegative cohort members. A peripheral blood sample was provided by each donor, and peripheral blood mononuclear cells were used for TCR beta sequencing. Genomic DNA was extracted from the blood cell samples with the Qiagen DNeasy Blood Extraction Kit. The CDR3, from cysteine to phenylalanine, totals 16 residues. Of all the DNA, just the CDR3 is kept, 48 bases in frame from base 1. In the germline V gene, CDR1 corresponds to SGHRS and CDR2 to YFSETQ. At the junction V is shortened by 4 bases and J by 4 bases; bases outside the gene matches: 5.

The sample belongs to a study of cytomegalovirus exposure and HLA in healthy donors (dated by TCRdb to the late 2010s). Some background on the complete study: According to an earlier analysis of 587 of the donors, some 180 million T cells yielded roughly 110 million unique TCR beta sequences and about 300 Gb of sequence data. Around 320 gigabases of sequencing data and some 85 million unique TCR sequences were included in an early release covering roughly 700 HLA-typed donors. Genome-wide SNP genotypes for about three fifths of the roughly 670 donors were used in a later genetic analysis, which treated that subset as a discovery cohort. HLA typing covered class I and class II loci at four-digit resolution. A handful of DR-DQ haplotypes were handled as single units for association and clustering because linkage in the cohort was strong. Every discovery cohort repertoire had been produced on one sequencing platform. Alongside the repertoire data, information on donor age, sex, ethnicity and CMV serostatus was compiled. The T cell repertoires of 666 subjects were profiled by immunosequencing and related to cytomegalovirus serostatus. A later analysis re-analyzed previously published TCR beta repertoires from roughly 600 donors and added high-resolution HLA genotyping to study TCR occurrence patterns. Typing coverage varied by locus: roughly 620-640 donors for A, B, C, DRB1 and DQB1; approximately 500 for DQA1; approximately 570 for DPA1; 450 to 480 for DPB1. Among the roughly 410 genotyped donors, 75% to 90% belonged to the genetic ancestry cluster associated with self-reported Caucasian donors. The study aimed to test whether cataloging public T cell receptors could reveal signatures of past pathogen exposure. Among approximately 370 genotyped donors of the cohort, an average of roughly 230,000 unique TCR beta nucleotide sequences was sequenced per donor, of which 15% to 20% were non-productive. An earlier analysis of more than 450 of the donors used high-throughput TCR beta sequencing to judge whether each TCR beta V gene segment behaved as functional or pseudogenic. A separate validation cohort of roughly 110 different subjects was used in addition to the roughly 670-subject first cohort. To predict cytomegalovirus infection status, the study combined high-throughput TCR immunosequencing, statistical association of individual TCRs with disease status, and machine learning. Rather than drawing on any new phenotypic data, the later analysis identified candidate immune exposures from TCR beta sequences and the way those sequences occurred across donors. General findings and caveats noted by the study authors: The presence/absence analyses assumed that sequencing depth was roughly uniform across donors, and that assumption may not be true. A further reported finding was that TCR beta sequences accurately predicted the HLA-A and HLA-B alleles for most subjects in the first cohort. In both the original and validation cohorts, the classifier was reported to diagnose cytomegalovirus status with high specificity and sensitivity. A total of 150 or so TCR beta chains were listed by the study as associated with cytomegalovirus. This cohort had only TCR beta chains sequenced, and the lack of alpha or paired-chain data limited which features could be detected. An earlier analysis of some 560 of the donors showed that most TCR beta V segments appeared in productive rearrangements either about 90% or about 30% of the time, which broadly matched IMGT annotations. In vitro tests confirmed that three of the cytomegalovirus-associated TCR beta chains recognize cytomegalovirus antigens. The only immune exposure information available for the cohort was CMV serostatus. Specific HLA alleles were associated with 15,000 to 20,000 TCR beta sequences at a false discovery rate of 0.05 in a later analysis. Because some donors lacked HLA typing at each locus, the association tests relied only on the typed subset. An association between a missense DCLRE1C variant and V-gene and J-gene trimming of TCR beta chains was found in a later genetic analysis and replicated in an independent cohort. Across donors, most TCR sequences were observed very rarely, whereas some public TCRs were present in many individuals. A cluster of highly shared sequence variants was judged likely to represent a technical artifact of the sequencing pipeline. Some IMGT-functional V segments, including TRBV6-2 and TRBV6-3, could not be told apart with the 87-base-pair reads, so those segments were excluded. According to a later analysis, parvovirus B19, influenza, CMV and Epstein-Barr virus appeared linked to several top co-occurrence clusters. Linkage disequilibrium might explain the correlated functional status among segregating V segments, but an unknown experimental factor could not be excluded. Over 15 rarely observed V segments, including chromosome 9 orphons, were excluded from the earlier analysis of approximately 500 of the donors because counts were too low. In a later analysis, TCR association rates were found to vary across HLA loci, with the most associated TCRs seen for DRB1 alleles and the fewest for HLA-C alleles. In a later analysis, most CMV-associated TCR beta chains were found to appear HLA-restricted, with HLA associations seemingly driven largely by CMV exposure. When HLA alleles, especially DR and DQ, strongly co-occurred, TCR associations were difficult to assign to individual alleles. It was suggested by the authors that the approach could potentially be generalized to other disease states and immunological phenotypes. Compared with equally common non-associated chains, HLA-associated TCR beta chains in a later analysis were more clonally expanded and had lower generation probabilities. In a later genetic analysis, fewer N-insertions in productive TCRs were reported among donors in an Asian-associated ancestry cluster than the 666-donor mean.

Library creation used the immunoSEQ multiplex PCR assay. The multiplex PCR relied on a mix of 60 forward primers for TCR Vbeta segments and 13 reverse primers for TCR Jbeta segments. The CDR3 region of rearranged TCR beta genes was amplified from genomic DNA by a multiplex PCR assay. The amplified TCR beta libraries were sequenced on the Illumina HiSeq System as 87-base-pair reads. Per the original workflow: A later analysis counted about 82 million unique TCR beta chains across the 550 to 800 repertoires, and about 10 million of these chains were shared by at least two donors. Raw reads were error-corrected and collapsed into unique sequences with a nearest-neighbor algorithm that merged closely related sequences to remove PCR and sequencing errors. V, D and J gene segments were assigned by aligning CDR3 sequences to IMGT reference sequences. Each retained sequence needed at least a six-nucleotide match to both a V gene segment and a J gene segment. A rearrangement was called productive if the CDR3 had no stop codons and remained in frame with V and J, and every other rearrangement was called non-productive. Following IMGT convention, CDR3 was defined as the stretch from the second conserved V-encoded cysteine to the conserved J-encoded phenylalanine. The earlier analysis of around 640 of the donors excluded sequences that lacked an unambiguous match to a single V gene segment. An earlier analysis of 587 of the donors called V segments functional above 56.7% productive rearrangements and segregating when the between-donor standard deviation exceeded 5%. A statistical classification framework was built to diagnose cytomegalovirus status from the catalog of TCR beta chain sequences. In a later analysis, V and J genes were assigned by comparing TCR nucleotide sequences against IMGT/GENE-DB human TR gene sequences. In a later analysis, CDR3 sequences and most-parsimonious VDJ recombination scenarios were assigned using the TCRdist pipeline. In a later analysis, each TCR beta chain was defined by its CDR3 amino acid sequence together with its V-gene family, and reads without a unique V-gene family were excluded. A later analysis removed nearly 600 highly shared, low-generation-probability nucleotide sequences to deal with suspected cross-contamination and a sequencing artifact. A later analysis calculated a clonal expansion index for each public chain from normalized within-repertoire ranks of inferred template counts. In a later analysis, generation probabilities were computed using a VDJ recombination model fitted to out-of-frame rearrangements, and the results were checked against IGoR. Hypergeometric tests were used in a later analysis to score TCR-TCR, TCR-HLA and TCR-CMV co-occurrence, with a repertoire-size bias correction applied to the TCR pairs. False discovery rates were estimated in a later analysis by permuting HLA or CMV assignments 20 times. In a later analysis, co-occurring TCRs were grouped with DBSCAN, and TCRdist sequence similarity was added when clustering was performed within HLA-allele-positive subsets. For co-occurrence clustering, repertoires with fewer than 30,000 or more than 120,000 public chains were excluded, along with five or six repertoires with anomalous nucleotide sharing. Sourced from immuneACCESS, this table was stored by TCRdb with only in-frame sequences that have V and J called. A share of the clones is absent; for the studies checked, an unresolved V gene accounts for under half, and the remainder has no known explanation. V and J calls and clone size are those listed in that table; D and trimming were worked out from the DNA. Present in this sample are 94,000 or so clones, just over 70% of which were seen just once. The ten largest make up 8% to 10% of the sample.

Sequencing was carried out using PBMCs. Recombination linked TRBV5-1 to TRBJ2-3, and 14 junction bases match TRBD2. The receptor was isolated from a man in his 60s in good health and CMV-seronegative. The nucleotides read TGCGCCAGCAGCCAAGGACTAGCGGGGGGTGCAGATACGCAGTATTTT. The translation is CASSQGLAGGADTQYF.